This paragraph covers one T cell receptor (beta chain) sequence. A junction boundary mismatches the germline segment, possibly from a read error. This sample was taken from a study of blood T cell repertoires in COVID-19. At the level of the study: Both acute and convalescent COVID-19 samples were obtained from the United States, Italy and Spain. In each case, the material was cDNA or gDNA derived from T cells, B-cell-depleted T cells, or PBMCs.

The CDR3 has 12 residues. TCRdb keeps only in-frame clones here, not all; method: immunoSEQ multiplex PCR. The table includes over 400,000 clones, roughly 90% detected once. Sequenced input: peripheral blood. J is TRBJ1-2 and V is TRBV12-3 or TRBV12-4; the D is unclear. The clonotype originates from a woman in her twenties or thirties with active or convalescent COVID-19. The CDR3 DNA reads TGTGCCAGCAGTTCGACTAAGTATGGCTACACCTTC. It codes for CASSSTKYGYTF.